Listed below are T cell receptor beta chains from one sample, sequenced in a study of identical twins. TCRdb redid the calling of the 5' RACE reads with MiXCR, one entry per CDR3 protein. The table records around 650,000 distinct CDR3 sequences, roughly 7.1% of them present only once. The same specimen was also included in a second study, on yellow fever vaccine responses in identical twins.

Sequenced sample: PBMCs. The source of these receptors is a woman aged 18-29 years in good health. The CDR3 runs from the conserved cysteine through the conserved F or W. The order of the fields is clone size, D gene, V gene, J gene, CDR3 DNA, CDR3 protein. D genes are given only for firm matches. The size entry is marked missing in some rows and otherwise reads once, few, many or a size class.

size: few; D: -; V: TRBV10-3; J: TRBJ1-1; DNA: TGTGCCATCAGCCCCACCCCGAACACTGAAGCTTTCTTT; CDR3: CAISPTPNTEAFF
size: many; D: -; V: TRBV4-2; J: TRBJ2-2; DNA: TGTGCCAGCAGCCAAGAAGACAGCTACACCGGGGAGCTGTTTTTT; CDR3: CASSQEDSYTGELFF
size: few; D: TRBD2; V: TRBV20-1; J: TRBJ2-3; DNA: TGCAGTGCTAGAGATCTCGGGCGGGAGGGCCCTGGAGATACGCAGTATTTT; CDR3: CSARDLGREGPGDTQYF
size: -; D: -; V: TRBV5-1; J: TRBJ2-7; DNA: TGCGCCAGCAGCTTGGAAGACACCTACGAGCAGTACTTC; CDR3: CASSLEDTYEQYF
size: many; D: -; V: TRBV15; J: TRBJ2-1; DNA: TGTGCCACCAGCAGTATCCCAAGTGAGCAGTTCTTC; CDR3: CATSSIPSEQFF
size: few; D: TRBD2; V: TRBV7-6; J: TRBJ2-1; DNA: TGTGCCAGCAGCTTGGAAATCCAGACTAGCTATGAGCAGTTCTTC; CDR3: CASSLEIQTSYEQFF
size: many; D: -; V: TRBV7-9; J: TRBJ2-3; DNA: TGTGCCAGCAGCTTCGTTTTGGAAGATACGCAGTATTTT; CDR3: CASSFVLEDTQYF
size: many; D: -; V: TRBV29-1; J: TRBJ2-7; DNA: TGCAGCGTGCAGTACCGGGACCCAAGGAGCTCCTACGAGCAGTACTTC; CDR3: CSVQYRDPRSSYEQYF
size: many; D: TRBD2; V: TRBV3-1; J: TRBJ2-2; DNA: TGTGCCAGCAGCCAAGATCCAGCGGGGGTGAACACCGGGGAGCTGTTTTTT; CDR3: CASSQDPAGVNTGELFF
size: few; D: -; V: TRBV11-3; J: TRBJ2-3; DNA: TGTGCCAGCAGCTTAGCGGGACTCACCAATACGCAGTATTTT; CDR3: CASSLAGLTNTQYF
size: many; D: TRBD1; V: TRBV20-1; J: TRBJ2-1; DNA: TGCAGTGCTAGACCCGCAGGGGGACAGGGGACACTCTCCTACAATGAGCAGTTCTTC; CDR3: CSARPAGGQGTLSYNEQFF
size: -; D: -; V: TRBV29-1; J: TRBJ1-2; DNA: TGCAGCGCTGTGCCAGGGGTCGGCTATGGCTACACCTTC; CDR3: CSAVPGVGYGYTF
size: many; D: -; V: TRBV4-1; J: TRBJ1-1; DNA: TGCGCCAGCAGCCAATCCCTGCGACAGGATGAAGCTTTCTTT; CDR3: CASSQSLRQDEAFF
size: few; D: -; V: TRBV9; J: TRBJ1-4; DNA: TGTGCCAGCAGCCCCCGACCGATCCGAGGCGAAAAACTGTTTTTT; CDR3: CASSPRPIRGEKLFF
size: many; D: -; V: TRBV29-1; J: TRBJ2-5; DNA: TGCAGCGTCCTTTCTACGTGGAACTCGGAGACCCAGTACTTC; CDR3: CSVLSTWNSETQYF
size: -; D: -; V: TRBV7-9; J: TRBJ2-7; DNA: TGTGCCAGCAGCTTAGGGGCCCCGAGCTCCTACGAGCAGTACTTC; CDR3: CASSLGAPSSYEQYF
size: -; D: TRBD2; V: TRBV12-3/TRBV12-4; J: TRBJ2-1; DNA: TGTGCCAGCAGTTTCAGCGGGAGGGCCCATGAGCAGTTCTTC; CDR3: CASSFSGRAHEQFF
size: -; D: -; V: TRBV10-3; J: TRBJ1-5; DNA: TGTGCCATCAGTGAACAGGGAGGGACTCAGCCCCAGCATTTT; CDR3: CAISEQGGTQPQHF
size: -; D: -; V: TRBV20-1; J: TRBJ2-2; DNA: TGCAGTGCTCCGATGAGTTTAGGGACCGGGGAGCTGTTTTTT; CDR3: CSAPMSLGTGELFF
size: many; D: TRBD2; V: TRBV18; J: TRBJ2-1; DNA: TGTGCCAGCTCACGGGGGGGTCTCTACAATGAGCAGTTCTTC; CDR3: CASSRGGLYNEQFF
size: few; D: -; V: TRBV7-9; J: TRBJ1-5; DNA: TGTGCCAGCAGCGGGGGGGCAGATTATAGCAATCAGCCCCAGCATTTT; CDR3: CASSGGADYSNQPQHF
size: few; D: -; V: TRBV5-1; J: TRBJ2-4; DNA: TGCGCCAGCGCCTACTCTTATGGACTGGGGCTAAACATTCAGTACTTC; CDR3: CASAYSYGLGLNIQYF
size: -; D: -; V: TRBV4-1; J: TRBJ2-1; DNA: TGCGCCAGCAGCCGGGGACTCCAAGTGGGGAGCTCCTACAATGAGCAGTTCTTC; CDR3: CASSRGLQVGSSYNEQFF
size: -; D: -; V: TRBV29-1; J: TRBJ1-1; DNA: TGCAGCGTTGACCGCACAGGATACTCTGAAGCTTTCTTT; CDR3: CSVDRTGYSEAFF
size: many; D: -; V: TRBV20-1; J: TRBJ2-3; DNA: TGCAGTGCTCCAAACCTCGGGGGGCGAGGAGATACGCAGTATTTT; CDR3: CSAPNLGGRGDTQYF
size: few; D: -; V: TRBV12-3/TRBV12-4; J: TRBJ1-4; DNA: TGTGCCAGCAGGCCTGACGGCTCTCTCGGCCAGTCAAAGGGACTGTTTTTT; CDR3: CASRPDGSLGQSKGLFF
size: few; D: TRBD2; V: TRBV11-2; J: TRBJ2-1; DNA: TGTGCCAGCAGCTTAGTCCAGCGGGGGGCCGGGAATGAGCAGTTCTTC; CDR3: CASSLVQRGAGNEQFF
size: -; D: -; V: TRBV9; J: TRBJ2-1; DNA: TGTGCCAGCAGCGTATCTCTTGGCAATGAGCAGTTCTTC; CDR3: CASSVSLGNEQFF
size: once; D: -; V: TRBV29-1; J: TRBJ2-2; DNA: TGCAGCGTGGGCCTCACAGGGTTGGGCACCGGGGAGCTGTTTTTT; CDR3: CSVGLTGLGTGELFF
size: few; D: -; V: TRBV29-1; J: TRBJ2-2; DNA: TGCAGCGTTGAACTTCGGGGGCGCGGAGCCGGGGAGCTGTTTTTT; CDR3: CSVELRGRGAGELFF
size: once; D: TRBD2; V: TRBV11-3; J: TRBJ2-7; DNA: TGTGCCAGCAGCTTAGAGACTAGCGGGAGGAGCGAGCAGTACTTC; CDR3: CASSLETSGRSEQYF
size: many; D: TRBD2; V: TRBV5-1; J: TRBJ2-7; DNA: TGCGCCAGCAGCTTGGCCCCTAGCGGGAGAATCTACGAGCAGTACTTC; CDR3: CASSLAPSGRIYEQYF
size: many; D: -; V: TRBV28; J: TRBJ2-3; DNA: TGTGCCAGCACCTCACCGGGGGGCACAGATACGCAGTATTTT; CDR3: CASTSPGGTDTQYF
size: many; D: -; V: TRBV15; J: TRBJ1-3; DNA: TGTGCCACCAGCTCGCTCCGGGGAGCTGCGAACACCATATATTTT; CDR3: CATSSLRGAANTIYF
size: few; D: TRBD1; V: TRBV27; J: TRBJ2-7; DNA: TGTGCCAGCAGTGGGGACAGGGGGAGACTATACGAGCAGTACTTC; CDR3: CASSGDRGRLYEQYF
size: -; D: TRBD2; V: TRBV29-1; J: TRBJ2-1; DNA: TGCAGCGTTGAAGCTCACAGCGGGGGGCCCGGTGAGCAGTTCTTC; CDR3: CSVEAHSGGPGEQFF
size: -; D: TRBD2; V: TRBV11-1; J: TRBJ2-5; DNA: TGTGCCAGCAGCCAACGGACTAGCGGGGCCCGAGAGACCCAGTACTTC; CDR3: CASSQRTSGARETQYF